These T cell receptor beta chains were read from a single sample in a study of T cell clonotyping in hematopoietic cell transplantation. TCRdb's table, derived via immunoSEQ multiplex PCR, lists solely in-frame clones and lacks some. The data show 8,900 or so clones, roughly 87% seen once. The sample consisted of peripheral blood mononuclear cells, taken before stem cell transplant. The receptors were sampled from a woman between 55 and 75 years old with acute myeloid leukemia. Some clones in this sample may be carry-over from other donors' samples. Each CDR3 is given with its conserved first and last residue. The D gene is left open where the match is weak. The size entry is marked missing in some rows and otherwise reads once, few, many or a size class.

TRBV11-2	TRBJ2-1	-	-	TGTGCCAGCAGCTTAGATCTAGGGGTTTCCTACAATGAGCAGTTCTTC	CASSLDLGVSYNEQFF
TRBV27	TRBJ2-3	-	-	TGTGCCAGAAGTCCATATCCGGACAGAGAGGATACGCAGTATTTT	CARSPYPDREDTQYF
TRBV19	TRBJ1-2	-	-	TGTGCCAGTAGTATCAAGGCATCGGCTGGCTACACCTTC	CASSIKASAGYTF
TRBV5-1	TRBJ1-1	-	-	TGCGCCAGCAGCTTGCAGGGACAGAACACTGAAGCTTTCTTT	CASSLQGQNTEAFF
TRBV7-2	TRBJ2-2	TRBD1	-	TGTGCCAGCGCCCGGACAGGGGATAACACCGGGGAGCTGTTTTTT	CASARTGDNTGELFF
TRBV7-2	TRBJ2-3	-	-	TGTGCCAGCAGCTCTTCCACAGATACGCAGTATTTT	CASSSSTDTQYF
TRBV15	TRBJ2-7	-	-	TGTGCCACCAGCAGGAGCAGGGTTTTCAACGAGCAGTACTTC	CATSRSRVFNEQYF
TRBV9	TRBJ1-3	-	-	TGTGCCAGCAGCGTCACCACAGGGAAACCAAACACCATATATTTT	CASSVTTGKPNTIYF
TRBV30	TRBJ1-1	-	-	TGTGCCTGGACCGCACAGGGTGAAGCTTTCTTT	CAWTAQGEAFF
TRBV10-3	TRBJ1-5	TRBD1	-	TGTGCCATCAGTGAGTCGGGACAGGGGGTAAGACCCCAGCATTTT	CAISESGQGVRPQHF
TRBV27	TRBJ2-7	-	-	TGTGCCAGCAGTTTGGGACATCTCTACGAGCAGTACTTC	CASSLGHLYEQYF
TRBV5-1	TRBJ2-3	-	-	TGCGCCAGCAGCGCCGGACAGCTCACAGATACGCAGTATTTT	CASSAGQLTDTQYF
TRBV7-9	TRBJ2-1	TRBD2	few	TGTGCCAGCAGCTTTGGGACTAGCGGGAGGGGTCATGAGCAGTTCTTC	CASSFGTSGRGHEQFF
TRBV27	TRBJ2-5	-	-	TGTGCCAGCAAGGGAGCGACGGAGACCCAGTACTTC	CASKGATETQYF
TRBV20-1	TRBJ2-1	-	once	TGCAGTGCTAGTTCCCGGCGTGAGCAGTTCTTC	CSASSRREQFF
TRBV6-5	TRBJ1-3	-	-	TGTGCCAGCAGTTACTCCGGCCCCTCTGGAAACACCATATATTTT	CASSYSGPSGNTIYF
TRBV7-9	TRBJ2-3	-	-	TGTGCCAGCCACACAGATACGCAGTATTTT	CASHTDTQYF
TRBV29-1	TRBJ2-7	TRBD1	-	TGCAGCGTTGATGGGCAGGGGGCCCACTACGAGCAGTACTTC	CSVDGQGAHYEQYF
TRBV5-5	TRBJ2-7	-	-	TGTGCCAGCAGCTTGGAGGTCAGGAGGGAGCAGTACTTC	CASSLEVRREQYF
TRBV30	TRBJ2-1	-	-	TGTGCCTGGAGTGTTGGGGGTGTCCAGTTCTTC	CAWSVGGVQFF
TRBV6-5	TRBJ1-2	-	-	TGTGCCAGCAGGTTTCTCTATGGCTACACCTTC	CASRFLYGYTF
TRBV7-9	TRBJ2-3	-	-	TGTGCCAGCAGCCAGGAGCCGTGGAAGGCAGATACGCAGTATTTT	CASSQEPWKADTQYF
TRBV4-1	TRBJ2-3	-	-	TGCGCCAGCAGCGGAATCACAGATACGCAGTATTTT	CASSGITDTQYF
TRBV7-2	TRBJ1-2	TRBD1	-	TGTGCCAGCAGCCCGGGACAGTACTATGGCTACACCTTC	CASSPGQYYGYTF
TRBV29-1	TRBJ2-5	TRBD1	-	TGCAGCGTTGAATGGGACAGGGGTCCATGGGAGACCCAGTACTTC	CSVEWDRGPWETQYF
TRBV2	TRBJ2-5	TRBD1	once	TGTGCCAGCCTGGGACAGGCGGAACAAGAGACCCAGTACTTC	CASLGQAEQETQYF
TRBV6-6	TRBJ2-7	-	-	TGTGCCAGCAGTTACCACATGGACAGCTACGAGCAGTACTTC	CASSYHMDSYEQYF
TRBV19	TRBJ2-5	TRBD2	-	TGTGCCAGTAGTCAACCGGGACTAGCGGGCAGAAAAGAGACCCAGTACTTC	CASSQPGLAGRKETQYF
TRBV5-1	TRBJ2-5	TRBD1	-	TGCGCCAGCAGCGTGGGACAGAGTCAAGAGACCCAGTACTTC	CASSVGQSQETQYF
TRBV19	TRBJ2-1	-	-	TGTGCCAGTAGTATGGAGGGGGGGTCCTACAATGAGCAGTTCTTC	CASSMEGGSYNEQFF
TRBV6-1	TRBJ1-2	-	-	TGTGCCAGCAGTGAACAGGGGAGTTACTATGGCTACACCTTC	CASSEQGSYYGYTF
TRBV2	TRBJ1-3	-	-	TGTGCCAGCATTCATAAGGGGACACCCGTAGGAAACACCATATATTTT	CASIHKGTPVGNTIYF
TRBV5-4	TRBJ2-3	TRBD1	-	TGTGCCAGCAGCTTCCTTACCGGGACAGCGGGCACAGATACGCAGTATTTT	CASSFLTGTAGTDTQYF
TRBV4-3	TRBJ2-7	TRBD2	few	TGCGCCAGCAGCCAAGGGGTTTCTAGCGGGAGGCCGTACTTC	CASSQGVSSGRPYF
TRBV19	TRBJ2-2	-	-	TGTGCCAGTAGTATTCTCGCAGGGTACACCGGGGAGCTGTTTTTT	CASSILAGYTGELFF
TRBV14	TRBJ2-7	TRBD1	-	TGTGCCAGCAGTGGACAGGGGTTCGGTCGAGACCGTCAGCAGTACTTC	CASSGQGFGRDRQQYF
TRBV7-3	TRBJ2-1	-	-	TGTGCCAGCAGCTGGGGCGGGACCTACTACAATGAGCAGTTCTTC	CASSWGGTYYNEQFF
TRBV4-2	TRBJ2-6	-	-	TGTGCCAGCAGCCAAGCCGATATCTCTGGGGCCAACGTCCTGACTTTC	CASSQADISGANVLTF
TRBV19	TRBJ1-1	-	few	TGTGCCAGTAGTATGGTCCAGTTCACTGAAGCTTTCTTT	CASSMVQFTEAFF
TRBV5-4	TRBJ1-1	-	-	TGTGCCAGCAGCATTGGGGGGGGACTCACTGAAGCTTTCTTT	CASSIGGGLTEAFF
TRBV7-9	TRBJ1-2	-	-	TGTGCCAGCAGCTTAGAGAACAGGGATGGCTACACCTTC	CASSLENRDGYTF
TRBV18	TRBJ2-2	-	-	TGTGCCAGCTCACCCCCTTCAGGGGCTAACGGGGAGCTGTTTTTT	CASSPPSGANGELFF
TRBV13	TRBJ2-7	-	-	TGTGCCAGCAGTCGGGCAGTTTCAGGCGAGCAGTACTTC	CASSRAVSGEQYF
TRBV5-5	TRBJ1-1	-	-	TGTGCCAGCAGCTTCGGCCTCGGGAACACTGAAGCTTTCTTT	CASSFGLGNTEAFF
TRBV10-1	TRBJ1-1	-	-	TGCGCCAGCAGTGAGTCGATCCGGGGAACTGAAGCTTTCTTT	CASSESIRGTEAFF
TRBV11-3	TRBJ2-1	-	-	TGTGCCAGCAGCTTGATCCCCGGTCGTTTTAATGAGCAGTTCTTC	CASSLIPGRFNEQFF
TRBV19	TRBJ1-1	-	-	TGTGCCAGTAGTATCTCGAAGAACACTGAAGCTTTCTTT	CASSISKNTEAFF
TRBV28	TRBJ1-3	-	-	TGTGCCAGCAGTGGGCAGGGTCACCGTTCTGGAAACACCATATATTTT	CASSGQGHRSGNTIYF
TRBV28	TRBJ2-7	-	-	TGTGCCAGCAGTTGGGGGGGCAGGGGCACCACCTACGAGCAGTACTTC	CASSWGGRGTTYEQYF
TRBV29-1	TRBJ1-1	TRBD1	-	TGCAGCGTTGTGACAGGGGTGAACACTGAAGCTTTCTTT	CSVVTGVNTEAFF
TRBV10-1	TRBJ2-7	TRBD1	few	TGCGCCAGCAGTGAAGGGACAGGGACGCACGAGCAGTACTTC	CASSEGTGTHEQYF
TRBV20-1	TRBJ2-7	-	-	TGCAGTGCTGCCTCGGCCTACGAGCAGTACTTC	CSAASAYEQYF
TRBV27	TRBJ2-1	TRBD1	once	TGTGCCAGCAGTTTAGGGGGACAGGGTACCTACAATGAGCAGTTCTTC	CASSLGGQGTYNEQFF
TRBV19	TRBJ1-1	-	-	TGTGCCAGTAGCGCAACCGGGGCGAGTGAAGCTTTCTTT	CASSATGASEAFF
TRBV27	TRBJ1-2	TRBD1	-	TGTGCCAGCAGTTCCCGGGACAGGGCCCTATCGGACTATGGCTACACCTTC	CASSSRDRALSDYGYTF
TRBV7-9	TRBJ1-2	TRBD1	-	TGTGCCAGCAGCTTATCCCGGACAGGGCTCTACACCTTC	CASSLSRTGLYTF
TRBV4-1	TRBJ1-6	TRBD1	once	TGCGCCAGCAGCCATCTAGGGAGGGGGCCGACGAATTCACCCCTCCACTTT	CASSHLGRGPTNSPLHF
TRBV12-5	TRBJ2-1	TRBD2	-	TGTGCTAGTGGTTTGGGAACCCTAGCGGGACCTGAGCAGTTCTTC	CASGLGTLAGPEQFF
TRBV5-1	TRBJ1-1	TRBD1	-	TGCGCCAGCAGCCCTATTGACAGGGGCCTTATTGAAGCTTTCTTT	CASSPIDRGLIEAFF
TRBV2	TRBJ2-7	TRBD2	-	TGTGCCAGCACCATACAAACCGGGACTAGCGGGAGGTGGGCCTACGAGCAGTACTTC	CASTIQTGTSGRWAYEQYF